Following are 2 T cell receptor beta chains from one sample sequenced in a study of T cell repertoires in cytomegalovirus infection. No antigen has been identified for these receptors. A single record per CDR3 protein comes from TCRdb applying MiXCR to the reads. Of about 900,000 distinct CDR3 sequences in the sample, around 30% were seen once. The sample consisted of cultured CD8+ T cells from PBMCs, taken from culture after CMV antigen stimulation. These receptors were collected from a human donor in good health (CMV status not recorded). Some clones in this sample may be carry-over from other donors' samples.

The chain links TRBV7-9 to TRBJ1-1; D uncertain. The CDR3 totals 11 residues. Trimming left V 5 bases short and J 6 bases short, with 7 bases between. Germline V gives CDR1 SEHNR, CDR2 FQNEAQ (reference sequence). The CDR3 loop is CASSLKSEAFF. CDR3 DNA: TGTGCCAGCAGCCTCAAATCTGAAGCTTTCTTT.

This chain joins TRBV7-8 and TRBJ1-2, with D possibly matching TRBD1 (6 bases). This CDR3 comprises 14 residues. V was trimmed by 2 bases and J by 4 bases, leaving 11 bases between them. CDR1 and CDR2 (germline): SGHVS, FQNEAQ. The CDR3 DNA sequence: TGTGCCAGCAGCTTATCAACAGGGTTCTATGGCTACACCTTC. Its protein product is CASSLSTGFYGYTF.